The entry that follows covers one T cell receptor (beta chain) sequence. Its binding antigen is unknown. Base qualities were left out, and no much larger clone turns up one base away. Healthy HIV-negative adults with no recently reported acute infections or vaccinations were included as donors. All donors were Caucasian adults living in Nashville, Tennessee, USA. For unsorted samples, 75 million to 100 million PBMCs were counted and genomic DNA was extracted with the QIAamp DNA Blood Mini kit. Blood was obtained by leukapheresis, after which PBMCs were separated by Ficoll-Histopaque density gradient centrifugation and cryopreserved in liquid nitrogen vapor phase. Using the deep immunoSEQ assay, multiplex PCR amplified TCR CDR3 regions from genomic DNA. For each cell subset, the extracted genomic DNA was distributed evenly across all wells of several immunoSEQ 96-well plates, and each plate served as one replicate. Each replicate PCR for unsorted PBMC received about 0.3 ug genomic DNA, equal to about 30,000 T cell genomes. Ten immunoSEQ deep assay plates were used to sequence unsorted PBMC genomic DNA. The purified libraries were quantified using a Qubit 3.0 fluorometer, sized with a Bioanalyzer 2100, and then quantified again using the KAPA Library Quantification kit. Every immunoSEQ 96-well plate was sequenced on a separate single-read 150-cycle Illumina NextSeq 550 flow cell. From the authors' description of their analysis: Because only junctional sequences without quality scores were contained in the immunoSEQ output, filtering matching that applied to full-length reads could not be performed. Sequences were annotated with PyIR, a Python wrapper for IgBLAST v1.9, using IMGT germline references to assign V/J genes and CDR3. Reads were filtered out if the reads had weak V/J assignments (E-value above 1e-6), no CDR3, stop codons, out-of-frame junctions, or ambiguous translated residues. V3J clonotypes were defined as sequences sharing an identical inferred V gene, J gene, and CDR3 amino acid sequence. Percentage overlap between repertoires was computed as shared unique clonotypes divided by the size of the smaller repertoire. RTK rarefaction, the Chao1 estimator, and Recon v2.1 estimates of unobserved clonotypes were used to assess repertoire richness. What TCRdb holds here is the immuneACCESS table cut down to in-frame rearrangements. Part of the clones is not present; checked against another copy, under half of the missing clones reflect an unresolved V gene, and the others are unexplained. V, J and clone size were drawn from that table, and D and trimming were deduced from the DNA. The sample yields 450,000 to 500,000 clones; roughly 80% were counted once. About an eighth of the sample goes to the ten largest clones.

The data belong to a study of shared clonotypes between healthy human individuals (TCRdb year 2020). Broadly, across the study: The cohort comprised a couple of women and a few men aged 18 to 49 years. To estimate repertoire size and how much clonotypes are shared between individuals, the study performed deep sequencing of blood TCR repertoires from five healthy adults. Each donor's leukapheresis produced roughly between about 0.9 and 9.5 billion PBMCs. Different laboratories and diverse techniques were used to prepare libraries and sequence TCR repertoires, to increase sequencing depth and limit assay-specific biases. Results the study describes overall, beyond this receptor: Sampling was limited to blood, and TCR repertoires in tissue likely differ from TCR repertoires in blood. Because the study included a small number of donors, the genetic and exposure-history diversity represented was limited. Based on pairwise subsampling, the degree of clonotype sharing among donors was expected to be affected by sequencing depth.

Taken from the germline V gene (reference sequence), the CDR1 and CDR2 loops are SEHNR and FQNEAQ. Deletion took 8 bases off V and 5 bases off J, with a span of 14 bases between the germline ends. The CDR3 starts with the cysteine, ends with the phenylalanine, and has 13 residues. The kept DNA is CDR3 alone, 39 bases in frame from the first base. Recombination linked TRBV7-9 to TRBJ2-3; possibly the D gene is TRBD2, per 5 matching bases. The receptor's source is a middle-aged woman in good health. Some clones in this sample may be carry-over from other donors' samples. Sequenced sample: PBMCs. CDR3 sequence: CASQLAAGDTQYF. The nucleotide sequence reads TGTGCCAGCCAGCTGGCGGCGGGAGATACGCAGTATTTT.